This TCR beta chain was captured in a study of T cell repertoires in cytomegalovirus infection. Overall study: Public TCR beta signature analysis indicated the presence of both CMV infection and matching HLA type. Regarding the study as a whole: Identification of carriers of CMV plus the relevant HLA was performed using cumulative public TCR beta family frequency. The study found HLA-C-restricted CMV-specific TCR beta clonotypes dominating the ex vivo response.

TCRdb itself ran the reads through MiXCR, one entry per CDR3 protein. The sample lists some 400,000 distinct CDR3 sequences; roughly 30% were seen once. This clonotype was detected only a few times. The antigen is undetermined. V was cut by 7 bases and J by 6 bases, with 10 bases left in between. Germline-derived CDR1 and CDR2 are MNHEY and SVGEGT. The CDR3 loop spans 12 amino acids. The sequencing input was PBMCs. This receptor was taken from a human donor in good health (CMV status not recorded). Some clones in this sample may be carry-over from other donors' samples. The rearrangement uses TRBV6-2 or TRBV6-3 and TRBJ2-1; D is unresolved. The CDR3 region is CASTDRSNEQFF. DNA of the CDR3: TGTGCCAGCACGGACCGATCCAATGAGCAGTTCTTC.